A selection of T cell receptor beta chains follows, all from one sample in a study of T cells in Graves' hyperthyroidism and ophthalmopathy. TCRdb ran MiXCR on the multiplex PCR reads and lists one entry per CDR3 protein. The sample lists a few hundred thousand distinct CDR3 sequences, about 20% seen once, with roughly 60% in the top ten. Sequencing was done on a sample of blood. The receptors shown here come from a man aged 25-45 years with Graves' ophthalmopathy. Each CDR3 is given without its conserved first and last residue. A D gene is named only where the DNA matches it firmly.

V gene	CDR3 length	D gene	J gene	CDR3 protein
TRBV7-3	16	TRBD2	TRBJ2-3	ASSFYGLAGGRTDTQY
TRBV3-1	13	TRBD1	TRBJ1-2	ASSQVRDRGYGYT
TRBV27	17	TRBD2	TRBJ2-3	ASSLSAGLAAPITDTQY
TRBV12-3/TRBV12-4	14	TRBD1	TRBJ2-2	ASSSPGTGGPGELF
TRBV20-1	11	TRBD2	TRBJ2-5	SAHLMGGETQY
TRBV29-1	12	TRBD2	TRBJ2-5	SVARGREGETQY
TRBV18	12	NA	TRBJ2-5	ASSPRTDQETQY
TRBV2	11	NA	TRBJ1-1	ASRTVMNTEAF
TRBV27	12	TRBD2	TRBJ2-2	ASSPSGSTGELF
TRBV18	12	NA	TRBJ2-2	ASSGGLNTGELF
TRBV12-3/TRBV12-4	13	TRBD1	TRBJ2-7	ASSLWGDRGYEQY
TRBV27	14	TRBD1	TRBJ2-3	ASRPQGNLMVDTQY
TRBV12-3/TRBV12-4	10	NA	TRBJ2-1	ASRPPGDEQF
TRBV3-1	12	NA	TRBJ2-1	ASSQGGPSNEQF
TRBV9	12	NA	TRBJ2-1	ASNREFGYNEQF
TRBV6-2/TRBV6-3	11	NA	TRBJ2-5	ASSILDKETQY
TRBV20-1	12	NA	TRBJ1-2	SASPRDSNYGYT
TRBV12-5	11	NA	TRBJ1-5	ASGLGGDEPQH
TRBV11-2	9	NA	TRBJ2-2	ASSPQWELF
TRBV12-3/TRBV12-4	14	TRBD2	TRBJ2-5	ASSPPGLAAQETQY
TRBV2	15	TRBD2	TRBJ2-7	ASLRLAGGPGSYEQY
TRBV11-2	10	NA	TRBJ2-7	ASTKGVSEQY
TRBV7-6	13	NA	TRBJ1-3	ASSLDPNSGNTIY
TRBV29-1	12	TRBD1	TRBJ1-1	SVATDRGNTEAF
TRBV5-6	12	NA	TRBJ1-2	ASRHGAFYYGYT
TRBV15	14	TRBD2	TRBJ2-1	ATSRDSRQRGNEQF
TRBV7-2	13	NA	TRBJ2-2	ASSLNYANTGELF
TRBV20-1	13	TRBD2	TRBJ2-1	SALIGGSGGIEQF
TRBV20-1	13	NA	TRBJ2-1	SATGPQPSYNEQF
TRBV28	17	TRBD1	TRBJ1-5	ASSLSLGTGWISNQPQH
TRBV25-1	12	NA	TRBJ2-1	ASSGGRSYNEQF
TRBV5-1	12	NA	TRBJ2-5	ASSLGSGTETQY
TRBV29-1	8	NA	TRBJ2-1	SVRDNEQF
TRBV6-5	15	NA	TRBJ2-3	ASSYRPSGLSTDTQY
TRBV29-1	9	NA	TRBJ2-1	SVEGRDEQF
TRBV5-6	11	NA	TRBJ2-1	ASSPTSYNEQF
TRBV20-1	13	NA	TRBJ1-1	SARSLRSMNTEAF
TRBV2	13	TRBD1	TRBJ1-3	ASSEGRGLGNTIY
TRBV3-1	13	TRBD1	TRBJ2-1	ASSHGTGGHNEQF
TRBV28	13	NA	TRBJ2-7	ASSSTGWNSYEQY
TRBV18	13	TRBD2	TRBJ2-7	ASSRGGTTAYEQY
TRBV11-2	19	NA	TRBJ2-1	ASSLVSRTARGGSSYNEQF